One sample yielded the 10 T cell receptor beta chains listed below, sequenced in a study of HIV-infected patients and healthy controls. Whole blood was used without fractionation, so all unsorted peripheral T cells were included. Alpha and beta constant-region primers primed reverse transcription of around 550 ng RNA. Using multiplexing indices, alpha and beta chain libraries were generated apart by chain-specific third strand synthesis. TCRdb reprocessed the 5' RACE reads with MiXCR, giving one entry per CDR3 protein. The sample includes 7,500 to 9,500 distinct CDR3 sequences, 8% seen only once; the top ten take about 35%. The material was blood, obtained before antiretroviral therapy. These receptor sequences come from an adult with HIV infection. The donor label of this sample is uncertain.

This clonotype came up once. This may be a read error: a much more frequent sequence differs by one nucleotide. V usage is TRBV28 and J usage is TRBJ1-4; D gene uncertain. Germline CDR1 is MDHEN and CDR2 is SYDVKM. The CDR3 covers 16 residues. In DNA form, the CDR3 reads TGTGCCAGCAGCCCGACGGGTTGGTACACTAATGAAAAACCGTTTTTT. Encoded protein: CASSPTGWYTNEKPFF.

In this sample, this clonotype is medium-sized. The V call is TRBV4-1, the J call TRBJ2-7, with D perhaps matching TRBD1 (6 bases). CDR3 length: 14 amino acids. Germline values: CDR1 MGHRA, CDR2 YSYEKL. The V end was cut by 1 base, the J end by 2 bases, with 9 bases between. In DNA, the CDR3 is TGCGCCAGCAGCCAAGCTACAGGGACCTACGAGCAGTACTTC. Residues: CASSQATGTYEQYF.

This clonotype was found many times. The chain combines TRBV18 with TRBJ1-2; TRBD1 might be the D (6 bases). The CDR3 covers 13 residues. From germline, CDR1 is KGHSH and CDR2 LQKENI. V was trimmed by 5 bases and J by 5 bases, leaving 12 bases between them. The CDR3 spells CASSIQGEYGYTF. The CDR3 DNA reads as TGTGCCAGCTCAATACAGGGAGAGTATGGCTACACCTTC.

This clonotype was seen at least ten times. The chain combines TRBV5-1 with TRBJ1-5; D is perhaps TRBD1 (5 bases). The germline V and J ends were trimmed by 3 bases and 7 bases, with 14 bases remaining between them. Germline V CDR1 and CDR2: SGHRS, YFSETQ. CDR3 size: 14 residues. The CDR3 reads CASSSRVGEQPQHF. DNA for the CDR3: TGCGCCAGCAGCTCCCGAGTAGGGGAACAGCCCCAGCATTTT.

This clonotype was counted ten times or more. V usage is TRBV6-1 and J usage is TRBJ1-2; D uncertain. Trimming pared 7 bases from V and 0 bases from J, leaving 21 bases between. This CDR3 is 17 amino acids long. CDR1 MNHNS and CDR2 SASEGT come from the germline V gene. The CDR3 DNA sequence: TGTGCCAGCATGCGGCAACTCACCAGTGGGGCTAACTATGGCTACACCTTC. Residues: CASMRQLTSGANYGYTF.

This clonotype is judged large. This chain links TRBV2 with TRBJ2-5; 8 positions match TRBD2. This CDR3 has 15 amino acids. With 6 bases clipped from V and 4 bases from J, the junction kept 10 bases outside the gene matches. CDR1 and CDR2 (germline): SNHLY, FYNNEI. The CDR3 sequence: CASRRDTGGGETQYF. The CDR3 nucleotides read TGTGCCAGCAGAAGGGACACGGGAGGGGGAGAGACCCAGTACTTC.

This clonotype was detected many times. The CDR3 protein is CASSEQGGTEAFF. The CDR3 nucleotides are TGTGCCAGCAGTGAACAGGGCGGCACTGAAGCTTTCTTT. The chain couples TRBV2 to TRBJ1-1; weak D call: TRBD1 (5 bases). The germline V gene has CDR1 SNHLY and CDR2 FYNNEI. Trimming left V 2 bases short and J 4 bases short, with 8 bases between. The CDR3 contains 13 residues.

This clonotype was seen at least ten times. CDR3 in amino acids: CSAWNRDSYEQYF. The DNA for the CDR3 is TGCAGTGCTTGGAACAGGGATTCGTACGAGCAGTACTTC. The V gene is TRBV20-1, the J gene TRBJ2-7; possible D gene TRBD1, 6 bases. The ends were cut back, 5 bases at V and 4 bases at J, with 15 bases in the middle. CDR3 length: 13 amino acids. CDR1 is DFQATT, CDR2 SNEGSKA, per germline (reference sequence).

This clonotype was detected ten times or more. V gene TRBV20-1 combines with J gene TRBJ1-3; a weak D match, TRBD1 (5 bases). Germline loops: CDR1 DFQATT, CDR2 SNEGSKA (reference sequence). The CDR3 has 15 amino acids. V was trimmed by 0 bases and J by 1 base, leaving 10 bases between them. CDR3 amino acids: CSARDHGASGNTIYF. The DNA of the CDR3 is TGCAGTGCTAGAGATCATGGGGCGTCTGGAAACACCATATATTTT.

In its sample, this clonotype was seen many times. DNA for the CDR3: TGTGCCAGCAGTGATAGCCTACCCACTGAAGCTTTCTTT. Encoded protein: CASSDSLPTEAFF. V is TRBV25-1 and J is TRBJ1-1; D ambiguous. Germline values: CDR1 MGHDK, CDR2 SYGVNS. This CDR3 is built from 13 residues. V lost 3 bases to trimming and J lost 4 bases, with 9 bases between them.